What follows describes a single T cell receptor (beta chain). Its matching antigen is unknown. The sample originates from a study of beta chain features in type 1 diabetes. Study-wide points: Shortening of TCRB CDR3s, moderate but significant, appeared in all four CD4+ subsets of Type 1 diabetes patients.

V shed 5 bases, J shed 10 bases, and the junction held 8 bases outside the gene matches. This CDR3 comprises 14 residues. Germline V lookup: CDR1 SNHLY, CDR2 FYNNEI. Of the isolated RNA, all was reverse transcribed, and so the sequenced material was expressed TCRB transcripts. Method: immunoSEQ multiplex PCR; TCRdb's copy keeps in-frame clones and lacks some. The sample has 200,000 to 300,000 clones; 14% are singletons. The sample was naive CD4+ T cells from blood. The J gene is TRBJ2-1, the V gene TRBV2, with 10 bases fitting TRBD1. The clonotype originates from a man younger than 45 with type 1 diabetes. CDR3 nucleotide sequence: TGTGCCAGCAGTCCGGGACAGGGGATGCAGGAGCAGTTCTTC. It specifies CASSPGQGMQEQFF.